Listed below are T cell receptor beta chains from one sample, sequenced in a study of regulatory T cells in long-lasting Graves disease. TCRdb re-called the multiplex PCR reads through MiXCR, storing one row per CDR3 protein. The profile covers 350,000 to 450,000 distinct CDR3 sequences, with less than 25% appearing a single time and less than 25% taken by the ten largest. Sample: peripheral blood mononuclear cells (PBMCs), taken when the disease was refractory, from a patient treated with antithyroid drugs. Receptors originate from a female donor with Graves disease. The CDR3 runs from the conserved cysteine through the conserved F or W. A D gene is named only where the DNA matches it firmly. Clone size appears in some rows only: once, few, many, or a class for an expanded clone.

abundance: NA
j_gene: TRBJ1-2
d_gene: TRBD1
v_gene: TRBV13
CDR3nt: TGTGCCAGCAGCTCCACCGGGACAGGGGGCGATTCTAATGGCTACACCTTC
CDR3aa: CASSSTGTGGDSNGYTF

abundance: many
j_gene: TRBJ2-5
d_gene: NA
v_gene: TRBV18
CDR3nt: TGTGCCAGCTCACCACGGGGAGAGACCCAGTACTTC
CDR3aa: CASSPRGETQYF

abundance: few
j_gene: TRBJ1-5
d_gene: NA
v_gene: TRBV30
CDR3nt: TGTGCCTGGAGCGGTGACAGTGGGAATCAGCCCCAGCATTTT
CDR3aa: CAWSGDSGNQPQHF

abundance: NA
j_gene: TRBJ2-1
d_gene: TRBD2
v_gene: TRBV6-1
CDR3nt: TGTGCCAGCCGTGGGGCTAGCGGAACCTTCTCCTACAATGAGCAGTTCTTC
CDR3aa: CASRGASGTFSYNEQFF

abundance: few
j_gene: TRBJ1-5
d_gene: TRBD1
v_gene: TRBV20-1
CDR3nt: TGCAGTGCTACCTCCGGGACAGGGGCGCGGTGGAATCAGCCCCAGCATTTT
CDR3aa: CSATSGTGARWNQPQHF

abundance: many
j_gene: TRBJ2-5
d_gene: NA
v_gene: TRBV12-3/TRBV12-4
CDR3nt: TGTGCCAGCATGAAGGCGACAGAGACCCAGTACTTC
CDR3aa: CASMKATETQYF

abundance: NA
j_gene: TRBJ2-3
d_gene: NA
v_gene: TRBV2
CDR3nt: TGTGCCAGCAACCGGGGGTGGTTAAGGGCAGATACGCAGTATTTT
CDR3aa: CASNRGWLRADTQYF

abundance: NA
j_gene: TRBJ1-2
d_gene: NA
v_gene: TRBV7-9
CDR3nt: TGTGCCAGCACTCCGATGGGGATTGATGGCTACACCTTC
CDR3aa: CASTPMGIDGYTF

abundance: few
j_gene: TRBJ1-2
d_gene: TRBD1
v_gene: TRBV30
CDR3nt: TGTGCCTGGAGGCCTCAGGGGGCGGGGGGCTACACCTTC
CDR3aa: CAWRPQGAGGYTF

abundance: few
j_gene: TRBJ2-4
d_gene: TRBD2
v_gene: TRBV5-1
CDR3nt: TGCGCCAGCAGCAGGACTAGCGGGAGGGCCAAAAACATTCAGTACTTC
CDR3aa: CASSRTSGRAKNIQYF

abundance: many
j_gene: TRBJ2-7
d_gene: NA
v_gene: TRBV7-9
CDR3nt: TGTGCCAGCAGCTTGGGGGCACCTTACGAGCAGTACTTC
CDR3aa: CASSLGAPYEQYF

abundance: NA
j_gene: TRBJ1-5
d_gene: NA
v_gene: TRBV24-1
CDR3nt: TGTGCCACCAGTGATGCGGGGATGGGGCAGCCCCAGCATTTT
CDR3aa: CATSDAGMGQPQHF

abundance: many
j_gene: TRBJ2-5
d_gene: NA
v_gene: TRBV7-9
CDR3nt: TGTGCCAGCAGCTTAGGGGCATACCAAGAGACCCAGTACTTC
CDR3aa: CASSLGAYQETQYF

abundance: few
j_gene: TRBJ1-1
d_gene: NA
v_gene: TRBV10-3
CDR3nt: TGTGCCATCAGTGATGGGGGAGGGGTCACTGAAGCTTTCTTT
CDR3aa: CAISDGGGVTEAFF

abundance: many
j_gene: TRBJ1-3
d_gene: NA
v_gene: TRBV6-1
CDR3nt: TGTGCCAGCAGTCTGGGCAGGGGCGACTACGGAAACACCATATATTTT
CDR3aa: CASSLGRGDYGNTIYF

abundance: few
j_gene: TRBJ2-2
d_gene: NA
v_gene: TRBV7-3
CDR3nt: TGTGCCAGCAGCCAACTTGCAAACACCGGGGAGCTGTTTTTT
CDR3aa: CASSQLANTGELFF

abundance: NA
j_gene: TRBJ2-7
d_gene: NA
v_gene: TRBV12-3/TRBV12-4
CDR3nt: TGTGCCAGCAGTGAGGGGCCAGGAAGATCCTACGAGCAGTACTTC
CDR3aa: CASSEGPGRSYEQYF

abundance: many
j_gene: TRBJ2-7
d_gene: NA
v_gene: TRBV5-4
CDR3nt: TGTGCCAGCAGCCCAGACGGGACAAGGAGCTCCTACGAGCAGTACTTC
CDR3aa: CASSPDGTRSSYEQYF

abundance: many
j_gene: TRBJ1-5
d_gene: TRBD1
v_gene: TRBV27
CDR3nt: TGTGCCAGCACCCCGACAGGGCACGGCGGCAATCAGCCCCAGCATTTT
CDR3aa: CASTPTGHGGNQPQHF

abundance: NA
j_gene: TRBJ2-7
d_gene: TRBD1
v_gene: TRBV28
CDR3nt: TGTGCCAGCAGACCGGGAGCCGGGACAGGGGTCTACGAGCAGTACTTC
CDR3aa: CASRPGAGTGVYEQYF

abundance: few
j_gene: TRBJ1-2
d_gene: NA
v_gene: TRBV18
CDR3nt: TGTGCCAGCTCACCATCAAGAGGGGTCTATGGCTACACCTTC
CDR3aa: CASSPSRGVYGYTF

abundance: many
j_gene: TRBJ1-5
d_gene: NA
v_gene: TRBV12-3/TRBV12-4
CDR3nt: TGTGCCAGCAGTTTTGGGTATAGCAATCAGCCCCAGCATTTT
CDR3aa: CASSFGYSNQPQHF

abundance: few
j_gene: TRBJ1-5
d_gene: NA
v_gene: TRBV12-3/TRBV12-4
CDR3nt: TGTGCCAGCAGTTTTAGTCTCCTGGGAGCCCAGCATTTT
CDR3aa: CASSFSLLGAQHF

abundance: NA
j_gene: TRBJ2-3
d_gene: TRBD2
v_gene: TRBV7-2
CDR3nt: TGTGCCAGCAGCTTAGGTTTTAGCGGGAGTACCAGCCGGGGCACGCAGTATTTT
CDR3aa: CASSLGFSGSTSRGTQYF

abundance: NA
j_gene: TRBJ2-7
d_gene: NA
v_gene: TRBV18
CDR3nt: TGTGCCAGCTCACCACCACTTAGCTACGAGCAGTACTTC
CDR3aa: CASSPPLSYEQYF

abundance: few
j_gene: TRBJ2-3
d_gene: TRBD2
v_gene: TRBV7-9
CDR3nt: TGTGCCAGCAGCTTAGCAGGGCTAGCGGGAAGCGCAGATACGCAGTATTTT
CDR3aa: CASSLAGLAGSADTQYF

abundance: NA
j_gene: TRBJ2-7
d_gene: TRBD2
v_gene: TRBV7-9
CDR3nt: TGTGCCAGCAGCTCTGGACTAGCGGGCGTCGACGAGCAGTACTTC
CDR3aa: CASSSGLAGVDEQYF

abundance: many
j_gene: TRBJ2-4
d_gene: TRBD1
v_gene: TRBV28
CDR3nt: TGTGCCAGCAGTTTTTCCGGGACAGCAAACATTCAGTACTTC
CDR3aa: CASSFSGTANIQYF

abundance: few
j_gene: TRBJ2-7
d_gene: TRBD2
v_gene: TRBV20-1
CDR3nt: TGCAGTGCTAGACCCCCCCTGGCTAGCGGGAAGGACGAGCAGTACTTC
CDR3aa: CSARPPLASGKDEQYF

abundance: NA
j_gene: TRBJ2-7
d_gene: TRBD1
v_gene: TRBV11-2
CDR3nt: TGTGCCAGCAGATGGACAGGGAGTGGCGAGCAGTACTTC
CDR3aa: CASRWTGSGEQYF

abundance: many
j_gene: TRBJ1-5
d_gene: TRBD1
v_gene: TRBV28
CDR3nt: TGTGCCAGCAGTGCTACTTCAGGGGGCTTTCAGCCCCAGCATTTT
CDR3aa: CASSATSGGFQPQHF